This T cell receptor (beta chain) derives from a study of Graves' ophthalmopathy and Graves' hyperthyroidism. Study conclusions and caveats: The authors also found most expanded thyroid clonotypes above 0.001 frequency in blood.

TCR beta CDR3 amplification used RNA transcripts. HTBI primers primed a first-round RT-PCR, and a second-round multiplex PCR followed. MiXCR, applied by TCRdb to the multiplex PCR reads, yields one record per CDR3 protein. Of 500,000 to 700,000 distinct CDR3 sequences in the sample, 20% to 25% were seen once. This CDR3 comprises 14 residues. Per germline, CDR1 DFQATT and CDR2 SNEGSKA (reference sequence). With V trimmed by 7 bases and J by 5 bases, 13 bases remained unmatched. Someone took the PBMCs out of 10 ml of fresh peripheral blood. This clonotype was detected many times. Its antigen is as yet unknown.

Material: peripheral blood. The V and J genes are TRBV20-1 and TRBJ2-5, with 7 bases fitting TRBD1. This receptor was obtained from a woman under 30 with stable Graves' hyperthyroidism. Some clones in this sample may be carry-over from other donors' samples. The CDR3 DNA sequence: TGCAGTGTCGATGACAGGGACGCTTCGGAGACCCAGTACTTC. Its protein product is CSVDDRDASETQYF.